The 18 T cell receptor beta chains presented below share a single source sample, sequenced in a study of cytotoxic CD8 clonotypes in ibrutinib-treated CLL. Profiling relied on immunoSEQ multiplex PCR, and the TCRdb table lists in-frame clones only, not all of them. The sample lists 110,000 to 150,000 clones, about three quarters occurring once. The sample in question was PBMCs, obtained after 24 months of ibrutinib treatment. The receptors come from a human donor with chronic lymphocytic leukemia.

This clone was picked up a small number of times. The CDR3 loop is CASSPTLGTSYNEQFF. CDR3 DNA: TGCGCCAGCAGCCCCACATTGGGAACCTCCTACAATGAGCAGTTCTTC. The chain has TRBV5-1 and TRBJ2-1; D call uncertain. This CDR3 is 16 amino acids long. V was cut by 4 bases and J by 0 bases, with 14 bases left in between. The germline V gene encodes CDR1 SGHRS and CDR2 YFSETQ.

This clone was seen more than once but under ten times. The genes are TRBV18 and TRBJ1-1, with unresolved D. The CDR3 is made up of 15 amino acids. CDR1 is KGHSH, CDR2 LQKENI, per germline. V was cut by 3 bases and J by 1 base, with 12 bases left in between. Here the CDR3 reads CASSPPASGNTEAFF. The CDR3 DNA follows: TGTGCCAGCTCACCCCCCGCTTCGGGGAACACTGAAGCTTTCTTT.

The chain couples TRBV5-1 to TRBJ1-2; no clear D gene. The CDR3 length is 17 residues. Trimming removed 0 bases from V and 5 bases from J, with 20 bases in between. From germline, CDR1 is SGHRS and CDR2 YFSETQ. The CDR3 region is CASSLAGVQGTLYGYTF. The DNA of the CDR3 is TGCGCCAGCAGCTTGGCCGGGGTGCAAGGCACTCTATATGGCTACACCTTC.

The sample holds one count of this clone. The V gene is TRBV5-1, the J gene TRBJ1-1; no clear D gene. The V and J ends lost 4 bases and 4 bases respectively, with 20 bases between them. This CDR3 region has 16 residues. CDR1 is SGHRS, CDR2 YFSETQ, per germline. CDR3: CASSSEPSPTSTEAFF. The CDR3, as DNA: TGCGCCAGCAGCAGCGAGCCGTCGCCTACGAGCACTGAAGCTTTCTTT.

As to this clone: The same CDR3 can be traced to other DNA sequences in this sample. This rearrangement joins TRBV7-3 to TRBJ2-1; a weak D match, TRBD2 (5 bases). V was cut by 2 bases and J by 4 bases, with 9 bases left in between. Germline V gives CDR1 SGHTA, CDR2 FQGTGA. The CDR3 has 14 residues. The chain's CDR3 is CASSLGGSYNEQFF. CDR3 in DNA: TGTGCCAGCAGCTTAGGCGGGTCATACAATGAGCAGTTCTTC. Full variable domain (remainder filled in from reference TRBV7-3 and TRBJ2-1): GAGVSQTPSNKVTEKGKYVELRCDPISGHTALYWYRQSLGQGPEFLIYFQGTGAADDSGLPNDRFFAVRPEGSVSTLKIQRTERGDSAVYLCASSLGGSYNEQFFGPGTRLTVL.

V is TRBV7-8 and J is TRBJ2-5, with D possibly called TRBD1 or TRBD2 (5 bases each). The CDR3 sequence is 13 residues long. Germline V gives CDR1 SGHVS, CDR2 FQNEAQ. V gave up 1 base and J gave up 5 bases, with 8 bases separating them. The DNA for the CDR3 is TGTGCCAGCAGCTTAGGGGGGTGGGAGACCCAGTACTTC. Encoded protein: CASSLGGWETQYF.

This clone turned up a few times. The gene calls are TRBV7-8 and TRBJ1-5; D uncertain. The CDR3 loop spans 15 amino acids. Germline values: CDR1 SGHVS, CDR2 FQNEAQ. V lost 1 base to trimming and J lost 0 bases, with 7 bases between them. The CDR3 nucleotides are TGTGCCAGCAGCTTAGGGTGGGCTAGCAATCAGCCCCAGCATTTT. It codes for CASSLGWASNQPQHF.

Points on this clone: Other DNA variants within this sample encode the same CDR3. The V gene is TRBV18, the J gene TRBJ1-1; 9 bases line up with TRBD1. Trimming took 6 bases from V and 4 from J; bases not matched to a gene: 3. This CDR3 has 13 residues. CDR1 KGHSH and CDR2 LQKENI come from the germline V gene. The CDR3 reads CASSPTGGTEAFF. The DNA of the CDR3 is TGTGCCAGCTCGCCGACAGGGGGCACTGAAGCTTTCTTT.

This chain joins TRBV11-2 and TRBJ2-1; TRBD2 matches at 7 bases. Germline values: CDR1 SGHAT, CDR2 FQNNGV. The CDR3 contains 13 residues. J gave up 7 bases and V 1 base, and 1 base lay outside the gene matches. This CDR3 reads CASSLVGGNEQFF. In DNA, the CDR3 is TGTGCCAGCAGCTTAGTCGGGGGGAATGAGCAGTTCTTC.

The chain employs TRBV14 and TRBJ2-7; TRBD1 aligns across 8 bases. The germline V gene has CDR1 SGHDN and CDR2 FVKESK. V shed 4 bases and J 5 bases; nucleotides not matched to a gene: 7. CDR3 length equals 14 residues. The CDR3 region is CASSPRDRRHEQYF. The CDR3 nucleotides are TGTGCCAGCAGCCCCCGGGACAGGCGGCACGAGCAGTACTTC.

This chain connects TRBV11-2 to TRBJ2-5, with D perhaps TRBD1 or TRBD2 (6 bases each). Per the germline V gene, CDR1 is SGHAT and CDR2 is FQNNGV. The V gene lost 5 bases and the J gene lost 0 bases, with 13 bases spanning the gap. The length of the CDR3 is 15 residues. The CDR3 is CASSRGRQYQETQYF. CDR3 sequence (DNA): TGTGCCAGCAGCCGGGGGCGCCAGTACCAAGAGACCCAGTACTTC.

The sample holds one count of this clone. This chain uses TRBV30 with TRBJ2-1, with D possibly being TRBD1 (5 bases). CDR1 GTSNPN and CDR2 SVGIG come from the germline V gene (reference sequence). V was trimmed by 5 bases and J by 9 bases, leaving 14 bases between them. The CDR3 consists of 12 residues. DNA for the CDR3: TGTGCCTGGGGCCCAAGGGGCGGTGAGCAGTTCTTC. Its protein product is CAWGPRGGEQFF.

There are a few counts of this clone. This rearrangement joins TRBV19 to TRBJ1-3, with D hard to call. The V end lost 1 base, the J end lost 4 bases, and 5 bases lay between the germline ends. This CDR3 has 13 amino acids. Germline-derived CDR1 and CDR2 are LNHDA and SQIVND (reference sequence). The CDR3 reads CASSIVPGNTIYF. Written as DNA, the CDR3 is TGTGCCAGTAGTATAGTTCCCGGAAACACCATATATTTT.

The CDR3 coding sequence is TGTGCCAGCAGCTTGGGGGCCTCCTACGAGCAGTACTTC. Protein sequence: CASSLGASYEQYF. The chain recombines TRBV5-5 with TRBJ2-7; D is unresolved. Trimming cost V 0 bases and J 0 bases, with 4 bases left between them. The CDR3 contains 13 residues. Germline CDR1 reads SGHKS; CDR2 reads YYEKEE (reference sequence). The whole variable domain, remainder taken from reference TRBV5-5 and TRBJ2-7, is DAGVTQSPTHLIKTRGQQVTLRCSPISGHKSVSWYQQVLGQGPQFIFQYYEKEERGRGNFPDRFSARQFPNYSSELNVNALLLGDSALYLCASSLGASYEQYFGPGTRLTVT.

The J gene is TRBJ1-2, the V gene TRBV5-1; possible D gene TRBD1, 6 bases. V lost 4 bases, J lost 6 bases, and 19 bases lay in between. This CDR3 region has 15 residues. The V gene's germline CDR1 is SGHRS and CDR2 YFSETQ. CDR3 residues: CASSPMPGTSDGYTF. The CDR3 DNA sequence: TGCGCCAGCAGCCCCATGCCGGGGACATCGGATGGCTACACCTTC.

The V call is TRBV7-2, the J call TRBJ2-1; tentatively, D is TRBD2 (5 bases). CDR3 length: 15 residues. Trimming removed 3 bases from V and 3 bases from J, with 12 bases in between. The germline CDR1 and CDR2 sequences are SGHTA and FQGNSA. This CDR3 reads CASSFVLAGYNEQFF. The CDR3 DNA sequence: TGTGCCAGCAGCTTTGTGCTGGCGGGCTACAATGAGCAGTTCTTC. The full variable domain, completed using reference TRBV7-2 and TRBJ2-1, is GAGVSQSPSNKVTEKGKDVELRCDPISGHTALYWYRQSLGQGLEFLIYFQGNSAPDKSGLPSDRFSAERTGGSVSTLTIQRTQQEDSAVYLCASSFVLAGYNEQFFGPGTRLTVL.

This clone showed up just a few times. This rearrangement joins TRBV7-2 to TRBJ1-3; no clear D. The V gene's germline CDR1 is SGHTA and CDR2 FQGNSA. The V gene lost 5 bases and the J gene lost 5 bases, with 13 bases spanning the gap. CDR3 length: 14 amino acids. The CDR3 nucleotides are TGTGCCAGCAGCGCCCTAGGTGGGAGAAACACCATATATTTT. This encodes CASSALGGRNTIYF.

This chain links TRBV18 with TRBJ2-4; TRBD2 matches 7 bases. The V gene end was trimmed by 3 bases and the J gene end by 7 bases; junction bases not matched to a gene: 12. The V gene's germline CDR1 is KGHSH and CDR2 LQKENI. The CDR3 has 16 residues. The CDR3 region is CASSPQDPAGVNIQYF. The CDR3 DNA follows: TGTGCCAGCTCACCCCAGGACCCGGCGGGGGTGAACATTCAGTACTTC.